This T cell receptor (beta chain) was sequenced during a study of immune evolution from preneoplasia to lung adenocarcinoma. The germline V and J ends were trimmed by 4 bases and 2 bases, with 9 bases remaining between them. This CDR3 is 12 amino acids long. Germline V CDR1 and CDR2: SQVTM, ANQGSEA. Libraries were prepared by immunoSEQ multiplex PCR; TCRdb keeps only in-frame clonotypes and omits some of them. The table shows approximately 4,200 clones, with roughly 76% occurring only once. What was sequenced was FFPE adjacent normal lung tissue. The chain couples TRBV29-1 to TRBJ2-7; D not resolved. The receptor's source is a person aged 70 to 80 with lung adenocarcinoma. CDR3 sequence: CSVVEATYEQYF. The DNA of the CDR3 is TGCAGCGTTGTGGAAGCCACCTACGAGCAGTACTTC.